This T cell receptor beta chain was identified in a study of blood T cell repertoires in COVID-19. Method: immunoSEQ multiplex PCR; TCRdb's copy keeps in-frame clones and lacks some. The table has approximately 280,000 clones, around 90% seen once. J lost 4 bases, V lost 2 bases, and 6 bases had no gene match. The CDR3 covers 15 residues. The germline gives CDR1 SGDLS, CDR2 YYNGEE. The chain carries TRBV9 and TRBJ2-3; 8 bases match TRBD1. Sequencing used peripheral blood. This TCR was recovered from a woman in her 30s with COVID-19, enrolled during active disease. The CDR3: CASSVGQGDPDTQYF. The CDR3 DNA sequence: TGTGCCAGCAGCGTCGGACAGGGAGACCCAGATACGCAGTATTTT.